The present entry profiles one T cell receptor beta chain with its context. Antigen: not known. Germline and junction disagree at one end, which may indicate a read error. This sample is part of a study of blood T cells in healthy people across ages. Study observations and caveats: Underestimates were what the diversity estimates from one million T cells were considered to be. When set beside aged donors, long-lived donors presented more naive CD4+ cells and higher diversity.

The CDR3 covers 17 residues. Germline CDR1 reads SGHDN; CDR2 reads FVKESK. A second PCR of roughly 6 to 12 cycles used a sample-barcoded 5' primer and a J-beta primer mix. TCRdb ran MiXCR on the 5' RACE reads and lists one entry per CDR3 protein. The data contain roughly 1.9 million distinct CDR3 sequences, about two fifths of them singletons. The genes are TRBV14 and TRBJ2-3, with 8 bases matching TRBD2. This clonotype was obtained from a human donor in good health. Sequenced material: blood. CDR3 amino acids: CTSSQDEAGAHTDTQYF. CDR3 coding DNA: TGTACCAGCAGCCAAGATGAAGCGGGGGCGCACACAGATACGCAGTATTTT.